This T cell receptor beta chain was recovered during a study of shared clonotypes between healthy human individuals. In the study overall: The donors, a couple of women and a few men, were aged 18 to 49.

Here immunoSEQ multiplex PCR was the method, and the copy in TCRdb shows in-frame clones only, minus some. The sample holds some 470,000 clones, 76% seen once. V lost 8 bases and J 3 bases, leaving 14 bases between the germline ends. Germline assignment: CDR1 MNHNY and CDR2 SVGAGI (reference sequence). This CDR3 contains 14 residues. For genomic DNA, unsorted samples relied on approximately 81 million PBMCs. Sequenced input: PBMCs. This TCR came from a woman between 40 and 50 years old in good health. Some clones in this sample may be carry-over from other donors' samples. The gene calls are TRBV6-6 and TRBJ1-5, with TRBD1 as a possible D gene (6 bases). The CDR3 region has the DNA TGTGCCAGCCTCCAGGACAGCACCAATCAGCCCCAGCATTTT. It translates to CASLQDSTNQPQHF.